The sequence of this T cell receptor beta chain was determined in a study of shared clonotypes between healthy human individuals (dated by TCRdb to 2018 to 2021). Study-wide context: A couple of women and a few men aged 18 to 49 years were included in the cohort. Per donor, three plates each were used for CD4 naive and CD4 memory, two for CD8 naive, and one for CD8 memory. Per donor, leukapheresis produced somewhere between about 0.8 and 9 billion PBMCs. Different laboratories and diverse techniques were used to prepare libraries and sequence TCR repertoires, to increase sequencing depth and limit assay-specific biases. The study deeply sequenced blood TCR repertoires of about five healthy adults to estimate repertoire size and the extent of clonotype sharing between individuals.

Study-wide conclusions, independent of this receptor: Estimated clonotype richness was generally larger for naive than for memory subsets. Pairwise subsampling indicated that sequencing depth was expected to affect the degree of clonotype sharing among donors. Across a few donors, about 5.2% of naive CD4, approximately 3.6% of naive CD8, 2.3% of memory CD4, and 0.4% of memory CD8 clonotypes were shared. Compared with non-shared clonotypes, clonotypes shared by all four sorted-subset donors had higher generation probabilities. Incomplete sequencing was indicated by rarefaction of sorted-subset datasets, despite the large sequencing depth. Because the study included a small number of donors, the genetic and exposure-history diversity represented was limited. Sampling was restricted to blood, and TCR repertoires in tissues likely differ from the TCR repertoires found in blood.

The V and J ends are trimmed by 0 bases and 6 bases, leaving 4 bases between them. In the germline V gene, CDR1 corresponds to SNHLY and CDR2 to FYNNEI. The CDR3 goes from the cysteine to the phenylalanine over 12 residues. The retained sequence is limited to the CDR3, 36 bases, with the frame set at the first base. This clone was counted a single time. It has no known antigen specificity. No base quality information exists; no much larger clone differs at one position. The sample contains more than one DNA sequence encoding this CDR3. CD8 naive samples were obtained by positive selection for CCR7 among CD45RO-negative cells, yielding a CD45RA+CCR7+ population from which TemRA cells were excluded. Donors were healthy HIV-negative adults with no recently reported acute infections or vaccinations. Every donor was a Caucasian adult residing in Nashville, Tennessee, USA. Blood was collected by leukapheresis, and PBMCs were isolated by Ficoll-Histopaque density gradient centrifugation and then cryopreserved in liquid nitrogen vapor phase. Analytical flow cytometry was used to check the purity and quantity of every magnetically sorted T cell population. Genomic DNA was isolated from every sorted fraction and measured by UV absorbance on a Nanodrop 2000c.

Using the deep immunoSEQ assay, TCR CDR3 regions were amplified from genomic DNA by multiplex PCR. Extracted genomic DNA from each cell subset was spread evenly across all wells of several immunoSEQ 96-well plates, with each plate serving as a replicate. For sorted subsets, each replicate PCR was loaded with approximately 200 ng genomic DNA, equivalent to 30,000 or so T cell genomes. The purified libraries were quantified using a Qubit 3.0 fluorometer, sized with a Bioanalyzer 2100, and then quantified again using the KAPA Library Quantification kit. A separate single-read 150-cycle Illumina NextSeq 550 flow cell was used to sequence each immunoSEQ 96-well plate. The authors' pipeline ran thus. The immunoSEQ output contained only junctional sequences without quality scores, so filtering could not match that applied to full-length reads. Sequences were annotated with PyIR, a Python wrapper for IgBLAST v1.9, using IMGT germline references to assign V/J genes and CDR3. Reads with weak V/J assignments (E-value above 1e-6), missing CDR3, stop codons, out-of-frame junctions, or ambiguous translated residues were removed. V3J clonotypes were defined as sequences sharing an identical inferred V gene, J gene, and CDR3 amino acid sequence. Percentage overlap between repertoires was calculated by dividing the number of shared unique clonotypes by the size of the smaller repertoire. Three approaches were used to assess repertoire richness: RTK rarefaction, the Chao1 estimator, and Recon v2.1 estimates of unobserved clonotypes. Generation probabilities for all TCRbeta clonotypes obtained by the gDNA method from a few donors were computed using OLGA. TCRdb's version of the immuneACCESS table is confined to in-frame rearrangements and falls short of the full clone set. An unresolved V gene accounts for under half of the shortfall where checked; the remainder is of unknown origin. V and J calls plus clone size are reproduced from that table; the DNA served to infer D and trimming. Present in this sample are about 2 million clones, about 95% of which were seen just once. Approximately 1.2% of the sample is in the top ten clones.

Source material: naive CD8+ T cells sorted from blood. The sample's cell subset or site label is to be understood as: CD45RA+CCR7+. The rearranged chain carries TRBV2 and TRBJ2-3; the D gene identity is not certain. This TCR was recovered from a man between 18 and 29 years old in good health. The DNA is TGTGCCAGCAGTGAAGCCGGTGATACGCAGTATTTT. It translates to CASSEAGDTQYF.